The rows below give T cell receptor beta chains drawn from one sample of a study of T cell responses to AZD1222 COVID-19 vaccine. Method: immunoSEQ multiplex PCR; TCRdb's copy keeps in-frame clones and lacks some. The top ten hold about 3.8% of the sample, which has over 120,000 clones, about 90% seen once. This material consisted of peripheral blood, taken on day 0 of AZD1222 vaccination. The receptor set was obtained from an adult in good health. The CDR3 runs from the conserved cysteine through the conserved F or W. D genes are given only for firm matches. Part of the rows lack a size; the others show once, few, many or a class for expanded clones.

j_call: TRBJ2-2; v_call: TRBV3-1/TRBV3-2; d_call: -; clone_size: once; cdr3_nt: TGTGCCAGCAGCGTTCGACCAAGAGCCGGGGAGCTGTTTTTT; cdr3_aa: CASSVRPRAGELFF
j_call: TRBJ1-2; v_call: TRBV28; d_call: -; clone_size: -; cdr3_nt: TGTGCCAGCAGGCTCGGACAGCCAAGCTATGGCTACACCTTC; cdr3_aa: CASRLGQPSYGYTF
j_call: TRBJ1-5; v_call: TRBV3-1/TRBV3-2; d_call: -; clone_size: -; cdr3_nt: TGTGCCAGCAGCCAAGCTAGGGGTAATCAGCCCCAGCATTTT; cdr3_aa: CASSQARGNQPQHF
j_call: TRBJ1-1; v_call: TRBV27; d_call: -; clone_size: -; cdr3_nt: TGTGCCAGCCGGGAAGGGATCAAAAACACTGAAGCTTTCTTT; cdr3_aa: CASREGIKNTEAFF
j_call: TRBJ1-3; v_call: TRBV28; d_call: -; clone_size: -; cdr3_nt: TGTGCCACCCAGGACGTACTCGGAAGCTCTGGAAACACCATATATTTT; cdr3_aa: CATQDVLGSSGNTIYF
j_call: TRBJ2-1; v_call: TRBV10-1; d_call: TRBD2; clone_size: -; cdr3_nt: TGCGCCAGCAGTGACCCCCCGGGACTAGCGGGAGCGGTTAACAATGAGCAGTTCTTC; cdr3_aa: CASSDPPGLAGAVNNEQFF
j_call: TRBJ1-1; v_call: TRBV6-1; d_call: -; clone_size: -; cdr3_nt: TGTGCCAGCAGTGAGGGAGGTGAAGCTTTCTTT; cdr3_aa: CASSEGGEAFF
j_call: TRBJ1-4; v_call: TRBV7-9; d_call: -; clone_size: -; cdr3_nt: TGTGCCAGCAGCTGGGGGGCTGAAAAACTGTTTTTT; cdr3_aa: CASSWGAEKLFF
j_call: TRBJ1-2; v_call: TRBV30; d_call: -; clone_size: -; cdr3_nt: TGTGCCTGGAGTCGTTATGGCTACACCTTC; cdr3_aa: CAWSRYGYTF
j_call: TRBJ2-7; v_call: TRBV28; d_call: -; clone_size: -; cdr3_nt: TGTGCCAGCGGGGGATCCACCTACGAGCAGTACTTC; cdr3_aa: CASGGSTYEQYF
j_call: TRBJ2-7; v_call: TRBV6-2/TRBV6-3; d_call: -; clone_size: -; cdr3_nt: TGTGCCAGCAGTTATCAGCCGGGTTTAACCTACGAGCAGTACTTC; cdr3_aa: CASSYQPGLTYEQYF
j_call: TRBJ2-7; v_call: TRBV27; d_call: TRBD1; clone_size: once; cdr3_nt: TGTGCCAGCAGTTTAAAAGGGGGCCCCTACGAGCAGTACTTC; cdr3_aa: CASSLKGGPYEQYF
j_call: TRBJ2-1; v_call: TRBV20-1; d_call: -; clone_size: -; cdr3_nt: TGCAGTGCTAGCAGGCGGGATGAGCAGTTCTTC; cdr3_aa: CSASRRDEQFF
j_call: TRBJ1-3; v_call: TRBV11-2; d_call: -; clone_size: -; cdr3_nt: TGTGCCAGCAGCTTATTCGGAGACGGTTTAGGTGGAAACATCATATATTTT; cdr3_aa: CASSLFGDGLGGNIIYF
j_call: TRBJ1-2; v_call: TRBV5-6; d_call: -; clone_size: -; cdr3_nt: TGTGCCAGCCGACAGGAATATGGCTACACCTTC; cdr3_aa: CASRQEYGYTF
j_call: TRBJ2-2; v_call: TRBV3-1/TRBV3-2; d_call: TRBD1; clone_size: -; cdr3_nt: TGTGCCAGCAGCTGGACAGGGTCCGGGGAGCTGTTTTTT; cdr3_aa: CASSWTGSGELFF
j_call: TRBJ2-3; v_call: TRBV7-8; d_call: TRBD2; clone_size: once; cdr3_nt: TGTGCCAGCAGCTCGGAGCGGGGCCCCAGCACAGATACGCAGTATTTT; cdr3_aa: CASSSERGPSTDTQYF
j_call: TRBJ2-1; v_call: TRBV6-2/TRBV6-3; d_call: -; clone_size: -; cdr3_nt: TGTGCCAGCAGTTCCCCGAAATCCCTCGGAAATGAGCAGTTCTTC; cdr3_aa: CASSSPKSLGNEQFF
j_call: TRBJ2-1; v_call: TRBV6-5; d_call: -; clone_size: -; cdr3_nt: TGTGCCAGCAGTTACGGGTTCGCCCACTACAATGAGCAGTTCTTC; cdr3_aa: CASSYGFAHYNEQFF
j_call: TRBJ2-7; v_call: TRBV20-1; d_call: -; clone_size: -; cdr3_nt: TGCAGTGCTAGTGAGGCAGCCTACGAGCAGTACTTC; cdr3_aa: CSASEAAYEQYF
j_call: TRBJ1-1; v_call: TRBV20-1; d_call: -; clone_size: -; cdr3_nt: TGCAGTGCTAGCCAGGAACCCGAAGCTTTCTTT; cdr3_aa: CSASQEPEAFF
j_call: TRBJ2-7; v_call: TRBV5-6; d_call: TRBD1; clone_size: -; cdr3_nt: TGTGCCAGCAGCTTGGAATGGACAGGGGACTACGAGCAGTACTTC; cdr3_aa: CASSLEWTGDYEQYF
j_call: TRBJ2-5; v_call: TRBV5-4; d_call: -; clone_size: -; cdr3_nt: TGTGCCAGCAGCCCCGTCCGGGGGGAGACCCAGTACTTC; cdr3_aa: CASSPVRGETQYF